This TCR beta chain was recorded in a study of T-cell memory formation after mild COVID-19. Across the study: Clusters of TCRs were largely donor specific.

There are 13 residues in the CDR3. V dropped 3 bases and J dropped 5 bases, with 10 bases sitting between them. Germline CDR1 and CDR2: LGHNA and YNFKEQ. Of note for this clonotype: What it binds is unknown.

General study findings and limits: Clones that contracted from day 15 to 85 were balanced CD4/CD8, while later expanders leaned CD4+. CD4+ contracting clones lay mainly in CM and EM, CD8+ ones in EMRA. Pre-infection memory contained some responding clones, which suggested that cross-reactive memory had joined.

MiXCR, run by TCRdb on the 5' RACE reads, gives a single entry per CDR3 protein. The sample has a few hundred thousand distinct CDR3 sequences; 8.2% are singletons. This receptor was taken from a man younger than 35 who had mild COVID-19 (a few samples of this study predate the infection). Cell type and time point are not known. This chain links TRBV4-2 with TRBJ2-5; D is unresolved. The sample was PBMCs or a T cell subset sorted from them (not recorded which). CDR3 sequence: CASSQSVAETQYF. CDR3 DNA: TGTGCCAGCAGCCAGAGTGTTGCGGAGACCCAGTACTTC.